The clone carrying this T cell receptor (beta chain) turned up a few times. The junction and the germline gene differ at one end; a read error may be behind it. The data stem from a study of blood T cell repertoires in COVID-19. Study summary: Nucleic acid was either cDNA or gDNA, and it came from T cells, B-cell-depleted T cells, or PBMCs.

From germline, CDR1 is LGHNA and CDR2 YNFKEQ. The CDR3 totals 16 residues. TCRdb's table, derived via immunoSEQ multiplex PCR, lists solely in-frame clones and lacks some. Of roughly 220,000 clones listed, about 85% are singletons. Grouping used clinical history reported by participants in a survey and questionnaire. Sequenced material: PBMCs or T cells enriched from blood (not recorded which). The TCR comes from a young woman who had recovered from COVID-19. V and J are TRBV4-2 and TRBJ1-1; TRBD1 matches 8 bases. The chain's CDR3 is CASTQAHWGQATEAFF. In DNA form, the CDR3 reads TGTGCCAGCACCCAAGCCCATTGGGGACAGGCCACTGAAGCTTTCTTT.